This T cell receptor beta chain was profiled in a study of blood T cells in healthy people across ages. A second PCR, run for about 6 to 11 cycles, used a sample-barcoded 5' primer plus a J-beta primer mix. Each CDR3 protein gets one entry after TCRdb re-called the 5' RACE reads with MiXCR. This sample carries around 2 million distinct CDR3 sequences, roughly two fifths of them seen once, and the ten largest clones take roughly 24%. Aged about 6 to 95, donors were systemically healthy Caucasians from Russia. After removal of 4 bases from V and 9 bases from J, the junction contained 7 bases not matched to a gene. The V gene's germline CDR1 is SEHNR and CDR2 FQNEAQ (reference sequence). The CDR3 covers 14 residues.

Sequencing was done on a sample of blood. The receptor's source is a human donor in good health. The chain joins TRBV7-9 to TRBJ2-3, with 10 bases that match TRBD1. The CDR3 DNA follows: TGTGCCAGCAGCTCTCGGACAGGGGGATGGACGCAGTATTTT. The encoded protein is CASSSRTGGWTQYF.